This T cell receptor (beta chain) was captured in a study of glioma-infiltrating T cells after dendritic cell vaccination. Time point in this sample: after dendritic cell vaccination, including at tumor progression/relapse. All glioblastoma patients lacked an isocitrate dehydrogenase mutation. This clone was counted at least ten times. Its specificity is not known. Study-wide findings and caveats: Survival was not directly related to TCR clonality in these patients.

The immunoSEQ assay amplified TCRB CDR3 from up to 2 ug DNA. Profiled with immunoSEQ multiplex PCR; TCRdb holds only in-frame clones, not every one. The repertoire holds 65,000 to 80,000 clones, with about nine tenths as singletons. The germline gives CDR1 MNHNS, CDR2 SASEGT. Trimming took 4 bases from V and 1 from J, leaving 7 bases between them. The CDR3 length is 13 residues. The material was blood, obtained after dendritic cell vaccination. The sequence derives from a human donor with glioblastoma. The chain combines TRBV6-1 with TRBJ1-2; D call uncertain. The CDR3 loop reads CASSATVNYGYTF. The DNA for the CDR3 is TGTGCCAGCAGTGCCACAGTTAACTATGGCTACACCTTC.